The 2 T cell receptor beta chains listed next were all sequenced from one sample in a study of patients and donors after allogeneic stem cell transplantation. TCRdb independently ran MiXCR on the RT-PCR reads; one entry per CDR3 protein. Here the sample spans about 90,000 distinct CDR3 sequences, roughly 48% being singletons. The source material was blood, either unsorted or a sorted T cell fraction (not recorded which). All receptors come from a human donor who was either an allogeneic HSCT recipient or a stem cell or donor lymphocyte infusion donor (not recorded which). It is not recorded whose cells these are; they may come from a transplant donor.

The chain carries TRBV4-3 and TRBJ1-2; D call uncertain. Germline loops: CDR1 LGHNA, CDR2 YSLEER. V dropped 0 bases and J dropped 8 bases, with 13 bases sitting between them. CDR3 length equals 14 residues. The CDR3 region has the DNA TGCGCCAGCAGCCAAGATTCGACCGGAGGGGGCTACACCTTC. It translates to CASSQDSTGGGYTF.

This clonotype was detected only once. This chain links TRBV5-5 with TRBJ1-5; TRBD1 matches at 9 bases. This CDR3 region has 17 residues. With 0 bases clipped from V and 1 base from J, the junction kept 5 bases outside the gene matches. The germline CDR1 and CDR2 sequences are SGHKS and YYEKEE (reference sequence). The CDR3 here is CASSLGPQGASNQPQHF. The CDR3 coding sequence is TGTGCCAGCAGCTTGGGGCCACAGGGGGCGAGCAATCAGCCCCAGCATTTT.